The sample holds a few counts of the clone carrying this T cell receptor (beta chain). Its antigen is as yet unknown. TCRdb itself ran the RT-PCR reads through MiXCR, one entry per CDR3 protein. Found here are 600,000 to 850,000 distinct CDR3 sequences, 14% of them singletons; the top ten hold approximately 7.6%. The data stem from a study of response to subunit inactivated influenza vaccine. General study findings and limits: A suggestion made by the authors is that each seasonal influenza vaccination recruits few new T cells.

The CDR3 has 15 amino acids. The germline V gene has CDR1 MGHDK and CDR2 SYGVNS. Trimming shortened V by 4 bases and J by 0 bases, and 13 bases separated the two germline ends. The source was PBMCs from blood, collected roughly 2 weeks before vaccination. This TCR came from a man aged 50-59 years who received an inactivated influenza vaccine. V usage is TRBV25-1 and J usage is TRBJ2-7; D might be TRBD1 (6 bases). DNA of the CDR3: TGTGCCAGCAGTGGCAACAGGGTTAGCTCCTACGAGCAGTACTTC. This gives the protein CASSGNRVSSYEQYF.